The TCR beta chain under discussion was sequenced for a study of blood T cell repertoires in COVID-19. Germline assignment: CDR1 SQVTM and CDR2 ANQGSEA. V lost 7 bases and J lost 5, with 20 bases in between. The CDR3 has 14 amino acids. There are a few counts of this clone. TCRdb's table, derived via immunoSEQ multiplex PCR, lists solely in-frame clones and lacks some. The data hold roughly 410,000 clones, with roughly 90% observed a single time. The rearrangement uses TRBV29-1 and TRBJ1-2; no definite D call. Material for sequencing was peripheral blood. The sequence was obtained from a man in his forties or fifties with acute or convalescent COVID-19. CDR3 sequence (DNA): TGCAGCGCCGCGGGATCGGGTCTTGGGTATGGCTACACCTTC. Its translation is CSAAGSGLGYGYTF.